The next 19 T cell receptor beta chains were all read from a single sample in a study of tumor-infiltrating lymphocytes in primary liver carcinoma. Total RNA amounting to 500 ng was the source from which TCR beta cDNA was made with a constant-region primer. Libraries for TCR beta were built through three nested multiplex PCR rounds, which together made up a slightly modified ARM-PCR procedure. A C-beta reverse primer and TRBV1-TRBV30 forward primers served in each of the first two PCR rounds, at about 9 cycles apiece. TCRdb recomputed calls from the multiplex PCR reads with MiXCR, one row per CDR3 protein. The sample lists 30,000 to 40,000 distinct CDR3 sequences; 74% were seen once. Starting material for RNA and DNA co-extraction consisted of about 19-32 mg of unsorted bulk tissue. The source material was liver tumor tissue from sampling region 4. Sample subset: tumor region T4, right-lateral pole. The receptors come from a man between 40 and 49 years old with primary liver carcinoma and hepatitis B virus infection.

Comment on this clonotype: At one of its ends the junction is not consistent with the germline gene, which may arise from a read error. The chain employs TRBV5-1 and TRBJ1-2; unclear D gene. Germline CDR1 and CDR2: SGHRS and YFSETQ. This CDR3 is 14 amino acids long. Written as DNA, the CDR3 is TGCGTCAGCAGCTTGCTTGAGAAGGTTTATGGCTACACCTTC. Translated, it gives CVSSLLEKVYGYTF. The whole variable domain, filled in from reference TRBV5-1 and TRBJ1-2, reads KAGVTQTPRYLIKTRGQQVTLSCSPISGHRSVSWYQQTPGQGLQFLFEYFSETQRNKGNFPGRFSGRQFSNSRSEMNVSTLELGDSALYLCVSSLLEKVYGYTFGSGTRLTVV.

There are a few counts of this clonotype. Its ends do not fully match the called genes, so a read error is possible. J is TRBJ2-2 and V is TRBV29-1; TRBD2 agrees at 8 bases. CDR3 size: 15 residues. The V gene's germline CDR1 is SQVTM and CDR2 ANQGSEA. CDR3: CSVGTSMANTGELFF. Here the CDR3 DNA reads TGCAGCGTTGGGACTAGCATGGCGAACACCGGGGAGCTATTTTTT.

By proportion, this clonotype is medium-sized. The gene calls are TRBV4-2 and TRBJ2-5, with D possibly matching TRBD1 (6 bases). The germline gives CDR1 LGHNA, CDR2 YNFKEQ. This CDR3 comprises 15 residues. Trimming stripped 0 bases from V and 5 bases from J, with 13 bases between. CDR3 residues: CASSQELGGSETQYF. Here the CDR3 DNA reads TGTGCCAGCAGCCAAGAACTAGGGGGATCGGAGACCCAGTACTTC.

In this sample, this clonotype turned up once. The junction shows a germline mismatch at one end, possibly a read error. The rearrangement uses TRBV30 and TRBJ2-1, with D maybe TRBD2 (5 bases). The germline V gene has CDR1 GTSNPN and CDR2 SVGIG (reference sequence). The CDR3 extends over 14 amino acids. The CDR3 loop reads CAWTLTWEYNEQFF. DNA for the CDR3: TGTGCCTGGACCCTGACATGGGAGTACAACGAGCAGTTCTTC.

V gene TRBV19 combines with J gene TRBJ2-5, with D possibly TRBD1 on 6 matching bases. Per the germline V gene, CDR1 is LNHDA and CDR2 is SQIVND (reference sequence). The CDR3 covers 16 residues. Trimming removed 4 bases from V and 4 bases from J, with 19 bases in between. CDR3 amino acids: CASSTSETGWVETQYF. The CDR3 DNA follows: TGTGCCAGTAGTACTTCTGAGACAGGCTGGGTAGAGACCCAGTACTTC.

The genes are TRBV30 and TRBJ1-6, with a tentative D call TRBD1 (6 bases). The ends were cut back, 2 bases at V and 8 bases at J, with 13 bases in the middle. From germline, CDR1 is GTSNPN and CDR2 SVGIG (reference sequence). The CDR3 has 14 residues. This CDR3 reads CAWSTGPGDSPLHF. The CDR3 DNA sequence: TGTGCCTGGAGTACCGGACCAGGGGATTCACCCCTCCACTTT.

The rearrangement uses TRBV20-1 and TRBJ1-1; TRBD1 might be the D (5 bases). The V gene lost 4 bases and the J gene lost 4 bases, with 16 bases spanning the gap. The CDR3 extends over 14 amino acids. Looked up from germline, CDR1 is DFQATT and CDR2 is SNEGSKA (reference sequence). The CDR3 DNA follows: TGCAGTGCTACCCCAGGGCGTTTGAGCACTGAAGCTTTCTTT. Protein: CSATPGRLSTEAFF.

This clonotype is deemed medium-sized. This rearrangement joins TRBV6-2 or TRBV6-3 to TRBJ2-7; perhaps TRBD2 as D (6 bases). Germline CDR1 reads MNHEY; CDR2 reads SVGEGT. The V end lost 7 bases, the J end lost 3 bases, and 16 bases lay between the germline ends. This CDR3 contains 14 residues. The CDR3 region is CASKRLQEGYEQYF. The CDR3 DNA sequence: TGTGCCAGCAAAAGACTACAGGAGGGCTACGAGCAGTACTTC.

For this clonotype: Germline is not matched at one junction end, which may reflect a read error. This chain links TRBV12-3 or TRBV12-4 with TRBJ2-3; 8 bases match TRBD2. The CDR3 is 14 residues long. The CDR3 here is CACSPGTRSYTQYF. In nucleotides, the CDR3 is TGTGCCTGCAGTCCCGGGACTAGGTCATATACGCAGTACTTT.

This clonotype has more than one count but fewer than ten. A single base separates this from a much larger clone, so it may be a read error. V gene TRBV28 combines with J gene TRBJ2-6; possible D gene TRBD1, 5 bases. Germline V gives CDR1 MDHEN, CDR2 SYDVKM. This CDR3 region has 18 residues. CDR3 DNA sequence: TGTGTCAGCAGTTTTCAGGGCACCTCTTCTGGAGGGGCCAACGTCCTGACTTTC. Its protein is CVSSFQGTSSGGANVLTF.

The V and J genes are TRBV30 and TRBJ2-1; possibly TRBD2 for D (6 bases). The CDR3 contains 14 residues. Trimming cost V 5 bases and J 10 bases, with 21 bases left between them. Germline V gene sequence: CDR1 GTSNPN, CDR2 SVGIG (reference sequence). The chain's CDR3 is CAWSHRLVGKEQFF. CDR3 sequence (DNA): TGTGCCTGGTCGCACAGACTAGTGGGAAAAGAGCAGTTCTTC.

As for this clonotype: This sequence may be a read error, since a much larger clone differs from it by one base. The chain has TRBV29-1 and TRBJ2-7; TRBD2 aligns across 7 bases. With 7 bases clipped from V and 8 bases from J, the junction kept 11 bases outside the gene matches. The CDR3 extends over 12 amino acids. CDR1 and CDR2 from the germline V gene are SQVTM and ANQGSEA. CDR3 DNA: TGCAGCGATGGGCCCATCGGGAGGAAGCAGTACTTC. It translates to CSDGPIGRKQYF.

Comment on this clonotype: The limits of the CDR3 on the DNA are not certain, so only TCRdb's listed CDR3 is given. This chain joins TRBV29-1 and TRBJ1-2; TRBD1 is the table's D call and was not checked against the DNA. The CDR3 is 13 amino acids long, termini counted. CDR1 is SQVTM and CDR2 is ANQGSEA in the germline V gene. CDR3 residues: CSVVVGRGNCYIF.

This clonotype was counted once. The CDR3 does not close with the conserved phenylalanine or tryptophan, likely indicating a read error. This rearrangement joins TRBV11-1 to TRBJ1-6, with TRBD1 as a possible D gene (5 bases). The CDR3 has 13 residues. Germline CDR1 and CDR2: SGHAT and FQDESV (reference sequence). The CDR3 DNA reads TGTGCTAGCAGCCGGACACTGGCTTCACCCCTCCACTAT. This codes for CASSRTLASPLHY.

This clonotype was counted many times. The chain combines TRBV24-1 with TRBJ2-7; 11 nucleotides line up with TRBD2. This CDR3 has 15 residues. Per the germline V gene, CDR1 is KGHDR and CDR2 is SFDVKD. V gave up 4 bases and J gave up 3 bases; unmatched junction bases: 4. The CDR3 protein is CATSDSTSGSYEQYF. CDR3 nucleotide sequence: TGTGCCACCAGTGACTCAACTAGCGGGAGCTACGAGCAGTACTTC.

This clonotype has a single count. One end of the junction varies from germline; a read error may be responsible. This chain connects TRBV4-2 to TRBJ2-1, with TRBD2 identical over 8 bases. The CDR3 has 15 amino acids. Germline V gives CDR1 LGHNA, CDR2 YNFKEQ. The CDR3 loop reads CASNQASGLHNEQSF. CDR3 coding DNA: TGTGCCAGCAACCAAGCTAGCGGGCTTCATAATGAGCAGTCCTTC.

This clonotype appeared once. The conserved final phenylalanine or tryptophan is absent from the CDR3, which likely points to a read error. The DNA is omitted, as the CDR3 cannot be located on it reliably, and the CDR3 follows TCRdb's listing. The chain carries TRBV6-2 or TRBV6-3 and TRBJ2-5; the listed D gene, TRBD2, was not tested against the DNA. CDR1 is MNHEY and CDR2 is SVGEGT in the germline V gene. The CDR3 extends over 14 residues, inclusive of both ends. The chain's CDR3 is CASSLDGRQEIQYL.

A note on this clonotype: The junction departs from the called germline gene at one end, perhaps through a read error. The chain recombines TRBV6-1 with TRBJ2-1; D unresolved. The germline V gene has CDR1 MNHNS and CDR2 SASEGT. There are 13 residues in the CDR3. The CDR3 loop is CVSSEQKNNEKFF. The CDR3 DNA is TGTGTCAGCAGTGAGCAGAAAAACAATGAGAAGTTCTTC.

A remark on this clonotype: A much more abundant neighbour one base away suggests this may be a read error. The chain links TRBV2 to TRBJ1-6, with D possibly being TRBD1 (6 bases). This CDR3 region has 16 residues. Germline CDR1 reads SNHLY; CDR2 reads FYNNEI. This chain's CDR3 is CVSSSRGQGRGSPLHF. The DNA for the CDR3 is TGTGTCAGCAGTTCACGGGGGCAGGGAAGGGGTTCACCCCTCCACTTT.